This T cell receptor (beta chain) was retrieved from a study of regulatory T cells in long-lasting Graves disease. Study-wide points: Persistent disease preferred TRBV28, TRBJ1-2 and TRBJ2-5.

The authors built TCR beta libraries using iRepertoire HTBI primers and Arm-PCR of CDR3 regions. In TCRdb, the multiplex PCR reads were re-called with MiXCR into one record per CDR3 protein. The table records 350,000 to 450,000 distinct CDR3 sequences, approximately 15% of them present only once. As regards this clonotype: Its antigen is currently unknown.

The CDR3 is 16 amino acids. The J segment lost 0 bases and the V segment lost 0 bases, leaving 4 bases of the junction unmatched. Per germline, CDR1 KGHSH and CDR2 LQKENI. Time point indicated: newly diagnosed GD, antithyroid drugs for less than 3 months. The authors made the TCR library using RNA they extracted from PBMCs. The same sample was also used in a study of T cells in Graves' hyperthyroidism and ophthalmopathy. From that report: Ophthalmopathy prediction by the model preceded onset by a median 6.5 months.

This receptor was obtained from a man between 35 and 55 years old with Graves disease. The sample in question was peripheral blood mononuclear cells (PBMCs), obtained at new diagnosis, from a patient treated with antithyroid drugs. This chain links TRBV18 with TRBJ2-7; 8 positions match TRBD2. The CDR3 loop reads CASSPPGLAGSYEQYF. DNA for the CDR3: TGTGCCAGCTCACCACCCGGCCTAGCGGGCTCCTACGAGCAGTACTTC.